The sequence of this TCR beta chain was determined in a study of blood T cell repertoires in COVID-19. Trimming removed 5 bases from V and 0 bases from J; junction bases left unmatched: 9. Per the germline V gene, CDR1 is SGHTA and CDR2 is FQGNSA. The CDR3 contains 16 residues. Sequenced by immunoSEQ multiplex PCR; TCRdb stores in-frame clones only, minus some. The sample carries roughly 260,000 clones, approximately 88% recorded once. The sequenced sample was PBMCs or T cells enriched from blood (not recorded which). This chain joins TRBV7-2 and TRBJ1-1; 7 nucleotides line up with TRBD1. This receptor was taken from a woman between 25 and 40 years old with acute COVID-19. CDR3 in amino acids: CASSLRTGLLNTEAFF. The CDR3, as DNA: TGTGCCAGCAGCCTCCGGACAGGCCTGCTGAACACTGAAGCTTTCTTT.